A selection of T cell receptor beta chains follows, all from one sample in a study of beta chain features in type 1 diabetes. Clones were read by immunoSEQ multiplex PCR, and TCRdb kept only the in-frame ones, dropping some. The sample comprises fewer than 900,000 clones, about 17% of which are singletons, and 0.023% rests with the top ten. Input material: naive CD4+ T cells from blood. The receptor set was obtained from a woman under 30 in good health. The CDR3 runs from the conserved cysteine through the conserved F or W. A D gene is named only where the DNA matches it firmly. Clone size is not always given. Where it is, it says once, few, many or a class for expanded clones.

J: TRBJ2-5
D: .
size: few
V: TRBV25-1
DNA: TGTGCCAGCAGTGAATCGGGGTCGGAGACCCAGTACTTC
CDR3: CASSESGSETQYF

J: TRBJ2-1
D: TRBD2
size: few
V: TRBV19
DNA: TGTGCCAGCCGGAGGGTAGCGGGGAACAATGAGCAGTTCTTC
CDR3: CASRRVAGNNEQFF

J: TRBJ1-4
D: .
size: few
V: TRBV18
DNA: TGTGCCAGCTCACCCTGGAGAGATAATGAAAAACTGTTTTTT
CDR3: CASSPWRDNEKLFF

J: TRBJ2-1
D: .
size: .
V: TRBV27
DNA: TGTGCCAGCAGTTTGTCCGGGAGTTACGATGAGCAGTTCTTC
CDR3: CASSLSGSYDEQFF

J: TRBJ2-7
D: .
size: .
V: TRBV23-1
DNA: TGCGCCAGCAGACCCGACAGCAAGCTTCTCAAGAGGACCTACGAGCAGTACTTC
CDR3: CASRPDSKLLKRTYEQYF

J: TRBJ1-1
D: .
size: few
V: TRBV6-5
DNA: TGTGCCAGCAGTTACTCGAATCGGATGGGCACTGAAGCTTTCTTT
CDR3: CASSYSNRMGTEAFF

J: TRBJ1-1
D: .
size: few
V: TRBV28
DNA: TGTGCCAGCGGATCACGAAATCAGGGAATCTACACTGAAGCTTTCTTT
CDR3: CASGSRNQGIYTEAFF

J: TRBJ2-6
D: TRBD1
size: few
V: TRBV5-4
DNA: TGTGCCAGCAGCCAAAGACAGGGGTCAAGCTCTGGGGCCAACGTCCTGACTTTC
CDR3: CASSQRQGSSSGANVLTF

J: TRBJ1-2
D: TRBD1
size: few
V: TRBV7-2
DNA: TGTGCCAGCAGCCGGGACAGGGTCCAAGGCTATGGCTACACCTTC
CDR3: CASSRDRVQGYGYTF

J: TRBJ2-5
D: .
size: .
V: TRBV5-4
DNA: TGTGCCAGCAGCCTCCCTGGTGTGGGAGAGACCCAGTACTTC
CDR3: CASSLPGVGETQYF

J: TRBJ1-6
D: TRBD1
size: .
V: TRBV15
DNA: TGTGCCACCAGCAGAGATCCCCCGGGACAGGGGCCAGATCCCCTCCACTTT
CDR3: CATSRDPPGQGPDPLHF

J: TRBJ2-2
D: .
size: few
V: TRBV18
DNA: TGTGCCAGCTCACCATTAGACACCGGGGAGCTGTTTTTT
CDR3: CASSPLDTGELFF

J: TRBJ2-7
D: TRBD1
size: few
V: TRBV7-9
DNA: TGTGCCAGCAGTTCGACCGGGACAGGGGTCTACGAGCAGTACTTC
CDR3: CASSSTGTGVYEQYF

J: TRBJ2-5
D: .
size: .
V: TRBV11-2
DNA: TGTGCCAGCAGCCCGTCACTAGTGCATCGGTACTTC
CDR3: CASSPSLVHRYF

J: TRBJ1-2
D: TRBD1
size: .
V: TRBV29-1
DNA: TGCAGCGTTGAAGATCAGGGGGAACATGGCTACACCTTC
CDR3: CSVEDQGEHGYTF

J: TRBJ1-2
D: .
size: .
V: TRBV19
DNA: TGTGCCAGTAGCAGACCCGACAGGTTTTATGGCTACACCTTC
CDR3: CASSRPDRFYGYTF

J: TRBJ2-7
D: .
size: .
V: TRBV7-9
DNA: TGTGCCAGCAGCCGGTCAAGTAGCGGTGCCGAGCAGTACTTC
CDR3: CASSRSSSGAEQYF

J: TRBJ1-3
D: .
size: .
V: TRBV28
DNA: TGTGCCAGCATCTTCCGAAACACCATATATTTT
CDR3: CASIFRNTIYF

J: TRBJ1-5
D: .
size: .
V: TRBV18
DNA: TGTGCCAGCTCACCACCGGGGGACTTCCTAGGCGTTCAGCCCCAGCATTTT
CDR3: CASSPPGDFLGVQPQHF

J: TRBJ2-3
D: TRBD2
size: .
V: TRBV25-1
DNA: TGTGCCAGCAGTGAATTTTGGGGCGGGACTAGTGGCACAGATACGCAGTATTTT
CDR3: CASSEFWGGTSGTDTQYF

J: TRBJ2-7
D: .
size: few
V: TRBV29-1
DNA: TGCAGCGGAGCGGACACCTACGAGCAGTACTTC
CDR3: CSGADTYEQYF

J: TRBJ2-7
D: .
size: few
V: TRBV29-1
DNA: TGCAGCGTTGTCGGGGAAAGCGGGTCCTTGACCTACGAGCAGTACTTC
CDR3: CSVVGESGSLTYEQYF

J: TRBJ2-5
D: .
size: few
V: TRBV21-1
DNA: TGTGCCAGCAGCAAAGTTATCGGCGGGAGCCCCCAAGAGACCCAGTACTTC
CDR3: CASSKVIGGSPQETQYF

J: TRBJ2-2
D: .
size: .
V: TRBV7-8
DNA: TGTGCCAGCAGCTTATACGGGGAGCTGTTTTTT
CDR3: CASSLYGELFF

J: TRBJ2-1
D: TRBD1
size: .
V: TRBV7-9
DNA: TGTGCCAGCACCTATCGGAGGCAGGGGGTTTACAATGAGCAGTTCTTC
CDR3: CASTYRRQGVYNEQFF

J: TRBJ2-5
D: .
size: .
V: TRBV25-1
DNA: TGTGCCAGCACAAGGACGGACCGTCGGGAGACCCAGTACTTC
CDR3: CASTRTDRRETQYF

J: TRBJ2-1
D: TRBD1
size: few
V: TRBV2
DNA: TGTGCCAGCAGTCCTCTAGCAGGGGGCGCGAACAATGAGCAGTTCTTC
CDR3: CASSPLAGGANNEQFF

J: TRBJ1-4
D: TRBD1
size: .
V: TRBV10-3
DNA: TGTGCCATCAGCCACCACTTTGGAGGGGGCAAAACTAATGAAAAACTGTTTTTT
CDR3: CAISHHFGGGKTNEKLFF

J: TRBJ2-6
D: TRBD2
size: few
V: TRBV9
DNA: TGTGCCAGCAGCGTAGGCTCTAGCGGAAGCTCTGGGGCCAACGTCCTGACTTTC
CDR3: CASSVGSSGSSGANVLTF

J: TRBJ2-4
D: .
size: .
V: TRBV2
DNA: TGTGCCAGCAGTGAACGAAGGACACAGACCCTAGCCAAAAACATTCAGTACTTC
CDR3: CASSERRTQTLAKNIQYF

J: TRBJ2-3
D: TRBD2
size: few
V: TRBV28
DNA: TGTGCCAGCAGTTTGTACGGAGCGGGAAGGTCAGATACGCAGTATTTT
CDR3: CASSLYGAGRSDTQYF

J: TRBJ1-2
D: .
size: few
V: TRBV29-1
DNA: TGCAGCGTTGATAGGCAGGGACCCGATGGCTACACCTTC
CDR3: CSVDRQGPDGYTF

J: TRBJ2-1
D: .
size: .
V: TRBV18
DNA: TGTGCCAGCTCACCAGCGGGAATCTCCTACAATGAGCAGTTCTTC
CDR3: CASSPAGISYNEQFF

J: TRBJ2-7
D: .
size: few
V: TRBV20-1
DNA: TGCAGTGCTAGGACCCCCTACGAGCAGTACTTC
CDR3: CSARTPYEQYF

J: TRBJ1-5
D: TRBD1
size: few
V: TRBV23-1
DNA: TGCGCCAGCAGTCATTTTCCGGACAGGGCCAGGAGGCAGCCCCAGCATTTT
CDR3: CASSHFPDRARRQPQHF

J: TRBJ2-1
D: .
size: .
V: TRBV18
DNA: TGTGCCAGCTCATTACTATCGACTTCCTACAATGAGCAGTTCTTC
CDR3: CASSLLSTSYNEQFF

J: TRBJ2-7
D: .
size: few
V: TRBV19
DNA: TGTGCCAGTAGTCCACCTTGGGCGCGGAGCATCTACGAGCAGTACTTC
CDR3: CASSPPWARSIYEQYF

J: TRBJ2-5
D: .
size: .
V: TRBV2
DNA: TGTGCCAGTAGGGGGGCGGGAGTAGAGACCCAGTACTTC
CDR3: CASRGAGVETQYF

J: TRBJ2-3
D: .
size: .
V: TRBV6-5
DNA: TGTGCCAGCAGTACGCCCTCAGATACGCAGTATTTT
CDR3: CASSTPSDTQYF

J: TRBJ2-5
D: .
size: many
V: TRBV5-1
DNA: TGCGCCAGCAGCTCCCAAGAGACCCAGTACTTC
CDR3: CASSSQETQYF

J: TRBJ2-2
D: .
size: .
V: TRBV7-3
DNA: TGTGCCAGCAGCTTAGGTGATGGGGAGCTGTTTTTT
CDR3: CASSLGDGELFF

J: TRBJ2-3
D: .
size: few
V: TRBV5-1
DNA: TGCGCCAGCAGCTCGACTAGGGGCGGCACAGATACGCAGTATTTT
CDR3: CASSSTRGGTDTQYF

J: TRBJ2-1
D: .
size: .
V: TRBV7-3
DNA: TGTGCCAGCAGCCCCTCGGGGTGGTCTAGCGAGAACCAGCAGTTCTTC
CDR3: CASSPSGWSSENQQFF

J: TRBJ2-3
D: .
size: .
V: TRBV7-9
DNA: TGTGCCAGCAGCCCCCAGACCACAGCCACAGATACGCAGTATTTT
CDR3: CASSPQTTATDTQYF

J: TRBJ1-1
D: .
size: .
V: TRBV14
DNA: TGTGCCAGCAGCCGATTGAACAGGGACGCTTTCTTT
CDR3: CASSRLNRDAFF

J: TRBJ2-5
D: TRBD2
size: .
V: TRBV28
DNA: TGTGCCAGCAGTTCCAATAGCGGGAGGGCCCTAGAGACCCAGTACTTC
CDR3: CASSSNSGRALETQYF